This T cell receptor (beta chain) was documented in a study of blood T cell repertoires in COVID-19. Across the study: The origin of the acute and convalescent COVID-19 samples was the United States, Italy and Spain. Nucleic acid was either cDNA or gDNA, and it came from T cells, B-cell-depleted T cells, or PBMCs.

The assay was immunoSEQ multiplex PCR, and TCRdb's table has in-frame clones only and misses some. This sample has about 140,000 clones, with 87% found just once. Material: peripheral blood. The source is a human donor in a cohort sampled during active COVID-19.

This chain's CDR3 is CASSEGAGTSGYEQYF. CDR3 coding DNA: TGTGCCAGCAGTGAAGGGGCCGGGACTAGCGGCTACGAGCAGTACTTC. This chain links TRBV6-1 with TRBJ2-7, with 11 bases fitting TRBD2. Trimming took 1 base from V and 3 from J; bases not matched to a gene: 5. Germline loops: CDR1 MNHNS, CDR2 SASEGT. This CDR3 comprises 16 residues.